This paragraph covers one T cell receptor (beta chain) sequence. This sample is drawn from a study of blood T cell repertoires in COVID-19. TCRdb's copy holds only in-frame clones and misses some; the assay was immunoSEQ multiplex PCR. Among a few hundred thousand clones listed, about 87% were seen once. There are 13 residues in the CDR3. V lost 8 bases to trimming and J lost 4 bases, with 12 bases between them. Germline V CDR1 and CDR2: SNHLY, FYNNEI. The rearrangement links TRBV2 to TRBJ1-5, with TRBD1 as a possible D gene (6 bases). The sequenced material came from peripheral blood. This receptor was taken from a woman in her 40s with acute or convalescent COVID-19. The CDR3 sequence: CASHGQLNQPQHF. CDR3 sequence (DNA): TGTGCCAGCCACGGACAGCTTAATCAGCCCCAGCATTTT.